This TCR beta chain was observed in a study of shared clonotypes between healthy human individuals. Whole-study context: A couple of women and three men aged 18 to 49 made up the donors.

Negatively enriched CD4+ T cells were divided by CD45RA into naive and memory. CDR1 and CDR2 (germline): LNHDA, SQIVND (reference sequence). This CDR3 region has 16 residues. With V trimmed by 3 bases and J by 2 bases, 4 bases remained unmatched. Measured with immunoSEQ multiplex PCR; TCRdb has only the in-frame clones, and not every one. This sample has 2 million to 2.5 million clones, with 93% found just once. The gene calls are TRBV19 and TRBJ2-6; 7 bases match TRBD1. The sequence was obtained from a man in his late teens or twenties in good health. Some clones in this sample may be carry-over from other donors' samples. The sample comprised naive CD4+ T cells from PBMCs. The subset here: CD45RA+ positively selected. As DNA, the CDR3 is TGTGCCAGTAGTATCTTAACAGGGGCTGGGGCCAACGTCCTGACTTTC. It yields the protein CASSILTGAGANVLTF.